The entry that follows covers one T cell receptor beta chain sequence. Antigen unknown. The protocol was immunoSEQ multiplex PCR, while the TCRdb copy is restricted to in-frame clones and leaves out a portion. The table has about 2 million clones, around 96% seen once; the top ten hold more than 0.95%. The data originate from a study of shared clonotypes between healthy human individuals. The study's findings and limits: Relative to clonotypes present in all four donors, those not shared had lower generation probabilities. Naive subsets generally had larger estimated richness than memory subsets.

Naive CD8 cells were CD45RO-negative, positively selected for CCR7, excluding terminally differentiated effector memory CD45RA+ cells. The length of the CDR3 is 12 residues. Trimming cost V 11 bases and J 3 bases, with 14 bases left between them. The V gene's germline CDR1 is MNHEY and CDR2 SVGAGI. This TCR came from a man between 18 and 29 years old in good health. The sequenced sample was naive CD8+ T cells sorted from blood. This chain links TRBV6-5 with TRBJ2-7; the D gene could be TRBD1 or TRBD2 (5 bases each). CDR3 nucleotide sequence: TGTGCCGTGGGGGACGAGGGCTACGAGCAGTACTTC. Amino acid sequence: CAVGDEGYEQYF.